This TCR beta chain emerged from a study of T cells in localized non-small cell lung cancer. Measured with immunoSEQ multiplex PCR; TCRdb has only the in-frame clones, and not every one. The sample holds approximately 47,000 clones, roughly 86% seen once. The sequencing used PBMCs, collected before any cancer treatment. The receptor comes from a man aged 35 to 69 with stage II lung adenocarcinoma.

The CDR3: CASSRQGPGELFF. The DNA for the CDR3 is TGTGCCAGCAGCCGACAGGGTCCCGGGGAGCTGTTTTTT. The chain carries TRBV2 and TRBJ2-2, with 7 bases lining up with TRBD1. The CDR3 is 13 residues long. J was trimmed by 6 bases and V by 6 bases; bases with no gene match: 4. Germline CDR1 reads SNHLY; CDR2 reads FYNNEI.